This TCR beta chain was sequenced during a study of T-cell memory formation after mild COVID-19. The CDR3 has 15 residues. Trimming at V came to 5 bases and at J to 4 bases, leaving 11 bases not matched to a gene. CDR1 is SGDLS and CDR2 is YYNGEE in the germline V gene. Overall study findings and caveats: Prior to infection, memory already included some responding clones, suggesting cross-reactive memory joined. Day 15 to 85 contracting clones showed balanced CD4/CD8; day 15 to 37 expanders favored CD4+. CD4+ contracting clones were found mainly in CM and EM, and CD8+ ones in EMRA.

A 5'RACE reaction primed in the constant segment made cDNA libraries of TCR alpha and TCR beta, and these carried sample barcodes and UMIs. MiXCR, run by TCRdb on the 5' RACE reads, gives a single entry per CDR3 protein. The sample carries hundreds of thousands of distinct CDR3 sequences, roughly 22% recorded once. This clonotype appeared a single time. Its antigen is unknown. Sequenced input: PBMCs or a T cell subset sorted from them (not recorded which). The receptor was isolated from an adult woman who had mild COVID-19 (a few samples of this study predate the infection). Cell type and time point are not known. This chain joins TRBV9 and TRBJ2-7, with 8 bases aligning to TRBD1. The DNA of the CDR3 is TGTGCCAGCAGTCGAGCCTCGGGGACAGGATACGAGCAGTACTTC. Its protein is CASSRASGTGYEQYF.